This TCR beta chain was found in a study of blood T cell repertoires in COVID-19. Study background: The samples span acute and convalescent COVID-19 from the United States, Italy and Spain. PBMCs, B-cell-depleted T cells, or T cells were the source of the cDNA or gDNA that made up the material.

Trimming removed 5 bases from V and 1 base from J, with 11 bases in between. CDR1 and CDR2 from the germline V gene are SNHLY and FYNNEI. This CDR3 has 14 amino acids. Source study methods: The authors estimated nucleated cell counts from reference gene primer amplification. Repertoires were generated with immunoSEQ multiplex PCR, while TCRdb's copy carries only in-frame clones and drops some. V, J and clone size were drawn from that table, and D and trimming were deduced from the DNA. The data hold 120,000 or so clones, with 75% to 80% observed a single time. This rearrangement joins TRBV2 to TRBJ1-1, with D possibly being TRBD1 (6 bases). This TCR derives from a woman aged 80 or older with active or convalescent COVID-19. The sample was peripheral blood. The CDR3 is CASSYLGQNTEAFF. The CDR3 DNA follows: TGTGCCAGCAGTTACCTGGGACAGAACACTGAAGCTTTCTTT. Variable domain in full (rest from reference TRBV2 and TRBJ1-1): EPEVTQTPSHQVTQMGQEVILRCVPISNHLYFYWYRQILGQKVEFLVSFYNNEISEKSEIFDDQFSVERPDGSNFTLKIRSTKLEDSAMYFCASSYLGQNTEAFFGQGTRLTVV.